The following is a T cell receptor beta chain sequence with its context. The data derive from a study of T cell changes during pregnancy in multiple sclerosis. With V trimmed by 5 bases and J by 0 bases, 6 bases remained unmatched. Germline assignment: CDR1 SGHTA and CDR2 FQGTGA. The CDR3 spans 15 residues. Libraries were prepared by immunoSEQ multiplex PCR; TCRdb keeps only in-frame clonotypes and omits some of them. This table has roughly 30,000 clones, about 91% appearing once. The sequences come from CD4+ T cells from peripheral blood mononuclear cells, collected in the first trimester of pregnancy. This clonotype originated in a female donor in good health, enrolled as a control in a pregnancy study. The gene calls are TRBV7-3 and TRBJ1-1, with 7 bases aligning to TRBD1. This CDR3 reads CASSGTGTVNTEAFF. DNA of the CDR3: TGTGCCAGCAGCGGAACCGGGACAGTGAACACTGAAGCTTTCTTT.